The clone carrying this TCR beta chain was found once. The antigen is unknown. The same CDR3 arises from other DNA sequences in this sample as well. The data belong to a study of cytomegalovirus exposure and HLA in healthy donors. 60 Vbeta and 13 Jbeta primers were used in PCR. Measured with immunoSEQ multiplex PCR; TCRdb has only the in-frame clones, and not every one. The repertoire consists of more than 110,000 clones, with roughly three quarters occurring once and the leading ten covering roughly 4.9%. General study findings and limits: Several of the most significant clusters appeared, in a later analysis, to be linked to common viral pathogens.

The receptor was derived from a woman between 50 and 59 years old in good health and CMV-seronegative. The sample consisted of PBMCs.

The CDR3 reads CASRTGTGTYEQYF. The CDR3 nucleotides are TGTGCCAGCAGAACCGGGACAGGGACCTACGAGCAGTACTTC. The gene calls are TRBV28 and TRBJ2-7, with 9 nucleotides matching TRBD1. Germline V lookup: CDR1 MDHEN, CDR2 SYDVKM. This CDR3 is built from 14 residues. V shed 6 bases, J shed 2 bases, and the junction held 5 bases outside the gene matches.